This TCR beta chain was captured in a study of response to subunit inactivated influenza vaccine. General observations from the study: Only a handful of new T cells, the authors suggested, are recruited with each seasonal influenza vaccination.

The sample holds a few counts of this clonotype. No antigen is known for it. TCRdb recomputed calls from the RT-PCR reads with MiXCR, one row per CDR3 protein. The sample holds over 750,000 distinct CDR3 sequences, around 20% seen once. The receptor's source is a man aged 50 or older who received an inactivated influenza vaccine. The input for sequencing was PBMCs from blood, taken roughly 5 days after vaccination.

This CDR3 is CASSPEGLGREVTDTQYF. As DNA, the CDR3 is TGTGCCAGCAGTCCCGAAGGCCTCGGGCGGGAGGTCACAGATACGCAGTATTTT. The V and J genes are TRBV28 and TRBJ2-3; 8 nucleotides line up with TRBD2. The CDR3 extends over 18 amino acids. Germline V lookup: CDR1 MDHEN, CDR2 SYDVKM. Germline trimming cut 5 bases from V and 2 bases from J; bases unmatched to any gene: 15.